This T cell receptor beta chain was recorded in a study of T cells in Graves' hyperthyroidism and ophthalmopathy. Study in general: Peripheral blood specimens were obtained at initial diagnosis, prior to any treatment.

Study results and limitations: Blood also carried most thyroid clonotypes expanded above 0.001.

RNA transcripts provided the source from which TCR beta CDR3 regions were amplified. HTBI primers drove first-round RT-PCR of the TCR CDR3. TCRdb ran MiXCR on the multiplex PCR reads and lists one entry per CDR3 protein. Here the sample spans some 490,000 distinct CDR3 sequences, roughly 15% being singletons. This clonotype was found many times. The antigen remains unidentified. Ophthalmopathy cases met thresholds of Clinical Activity Score at least 3, NOSPECS grade at least 4 and duration under 3 months. Each diagnosis was grounded in clinical symptoms, serum thyroxine and TRAb, thyroid ultrasound, and orbital computed tomography. Sequenced material: blood. The sequence derives from a woman aged 30 to 39 with Graves' ophthalmopathy.

This CDR3 is CASSLGDRNTGELFF. CDR3 nucleotide sequence: TGTGCCAGCAGCTTAGGGGACAGGAACACCGGGGAGCTGTTTTTT. The chain links TRBV7-9 to TRBJ2-2; 7 nucleotides match TRBD1. V was clipped by 1 base and J by 1 base; unmatched bases: 0. Germline V CDR1 and CDR2: SEHNR, FQNEAQ (reference sequence). The CDR3 totals 15 residues.